This T cell receptor (beta chain) is from a study of beta chain features in type 1 diabetes. Study as a whole: Healthy donors resembled patients in age, gender and cell yields. Study outcomes and limitations: TCRB rearrangement may or may not be influenced by HLA type; here this remained unresolved.

Expressed TCRB transcripts were sequenced, since all the RNA that had been isolated was reverse transcribed. About 3.3 million reads, on average, came from each naive, central memory and regulatory T cell sample. Sequencing was performed with immunoSEQ multiplex PCR; in TCRdb, only in-frame clones are kept and a portion is missing. The repertoire holds about 930,000 clones, with roughly 16% as singletons. About 116 mL of blood, on average, came from one heparinised draw per donor. With respect to this clone: Antigen unknown.

Germline CDR1 reads SQVTM; CDR2 reads ANQGSEA. V lost 6 bases to trimming and J lost 1 base, with 9 bases between them. The CDR3 runs 12 residues. The source material was naive CD4+ T cells from blood. This TCR came from a woman under 30 in good health. This chain uses TRBV29-1 with TRBJ2-5; D is possibly TRBD2 (6 bases). CDR3 DNA sequence: TGCAGCGTGGCGGGACTCCAAGAGACCCAGTACTTC. Translated, it gives CSVAGLQETQYF.